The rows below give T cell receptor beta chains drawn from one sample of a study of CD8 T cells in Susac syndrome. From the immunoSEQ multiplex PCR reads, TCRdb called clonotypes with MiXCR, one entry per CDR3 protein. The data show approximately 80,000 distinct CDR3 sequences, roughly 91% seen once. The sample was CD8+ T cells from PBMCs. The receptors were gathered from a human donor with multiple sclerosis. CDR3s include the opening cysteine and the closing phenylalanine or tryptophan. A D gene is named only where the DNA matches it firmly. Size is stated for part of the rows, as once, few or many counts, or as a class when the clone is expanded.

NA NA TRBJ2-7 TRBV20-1 TGCAGTGCGCGGCTCTCCTACGAGCAGTACTTC CSARLSYEQYF
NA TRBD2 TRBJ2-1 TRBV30 TGTGCCTGGAGTTGGATGGCTAGCGGGACTTACAATGAGCAGTTCTTC CAWSWMASGTYNEQFF
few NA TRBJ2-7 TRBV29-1 TGCAGCGCAATCGGACAGAACACCTACGAGCAGTACTTC CSAIGQNTYEQYF
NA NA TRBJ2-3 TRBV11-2 TGTGCCAGCAGCCCGCAAATGAGGCTTGTAGATACGCAGTATTTT CASSPQMRLVDTQYF
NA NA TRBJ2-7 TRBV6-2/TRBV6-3 TGTGCCAGCAGTCCCGGGATGAGTCCCTACGAGCAGTACTTC CASSPGMSPYEQYF
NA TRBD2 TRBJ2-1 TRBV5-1 TGCGCCACCCAAGCCGGAGCGGGAGATGAGCAGTTCTTC CATQAGAGDEQFF
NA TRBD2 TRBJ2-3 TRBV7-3 TGTGCCAGCAGCGTAACCGGGACTAGCGGGAGGTTCGCAGATACGCAGTATTTT CASSVTGTSGRFADTQYF
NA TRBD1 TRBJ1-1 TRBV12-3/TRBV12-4 TGTGCCAGCAGTTCTCTGACAGGGATGAACACTGAAGCTTTCTTT CASSSLTGMNTEAFF
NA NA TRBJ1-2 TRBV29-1 TGCAGCGTTCAGGGAGGTTCAGCGGTAGGCTATGGCTACACCTTC CSVQGGSAVGYGYTF
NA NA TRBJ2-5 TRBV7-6 TGTGCCAGCAGCCCTACTGTACAAGAGACCCAGTACTTC CASSPTVQETQYF
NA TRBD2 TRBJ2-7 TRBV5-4 TGTGCCAGCAGCCCCACTAGCGGGGTCTTTCGCAGCGAGCAGTACTTC CASSPTSGVFRSEQYF
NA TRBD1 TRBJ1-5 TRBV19 TGTGCCAGTAATACAGGGGGGATAAATCAGCCCCAGCATTTT CASNTGGINQPQHF
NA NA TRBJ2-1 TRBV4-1 TGCGCCAGCAGCCACAGATCGACCAATGAGCAGTTCTTC CASSHRSTNEQFF
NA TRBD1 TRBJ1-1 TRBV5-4 TGTGCCAGCAGCTTGGGAGACAGGGGATTCGAGACTGAAGCTTTCTTT CASSLGDRGFETEAFF
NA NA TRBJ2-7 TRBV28 TGTGCCAGCAGACCACCAGCTGTCTACGAGCAGTACTTC CASRPPAVYEQYF
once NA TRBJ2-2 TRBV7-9 TGTGCCAGCAGCTTAGCGGGGCAGCGGAACACCGGGGAGCTGTTTTTT CASSLAGQRNTGELFF
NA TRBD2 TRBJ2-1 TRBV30 TGTGCCTGGAGTGTCGGGACTAGGTTTAGCTCCTACAATGAGCAGTTCTTC CAWSVGTRFSSYNEQFF
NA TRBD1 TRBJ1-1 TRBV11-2 TGTGCCAGCAGCTTATCTTTGACAGGGGTGAACACTGAAGCTTTCTTT CASSLSLTGVNTEAFF
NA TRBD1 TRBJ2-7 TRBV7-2 TGTGCCAGCAGCCCATTGGGACAGAGCTCCTACGAGCAGTACTTC CASSPLGQSSYEQYF
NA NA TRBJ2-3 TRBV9 TGTGCCAGCAGCGTAGGAGACTTGCGCACAGATACGCAGTATTTT CASSVGDLRTDTQYF
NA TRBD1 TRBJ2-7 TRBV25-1 TGTGCCAGCAGTGACCCCCCCGACAGGGGGAAGCAGTACTTC CASSDPPDRGKQYF
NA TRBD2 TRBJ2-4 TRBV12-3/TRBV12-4 TGTGCCAGCAGTTTAATAGGACTAGCGGGGGATCTAGCCAAAAACATTCAGTACTTC CASSLIGLAGDLAKNIQYF
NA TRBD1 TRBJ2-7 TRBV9 TGTGCCAGCAGCTTTGGACAGGGGGCGGAAGAGCAGTACTTC CASSFGQGAEEQYF
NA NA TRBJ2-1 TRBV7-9 TGTGCCAGCGGAGGAGGGGCCGCCTACAATGAGCAGTTCTTC CASGGGAAYNEQFF
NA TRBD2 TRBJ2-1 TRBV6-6 TGTGCCAGCAGAAAGCTAGCGGATCTCCGCAATGAGCAGTTCTTC CASRKLADLRNEQFF
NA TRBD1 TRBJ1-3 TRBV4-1 TGCGCCAGCAGCCAAGAGGGGGACAGAGTCTACTCTGGAAACACCATATATTTT CASSQEGDRVYSGNTIYF
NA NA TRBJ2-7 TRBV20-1 TGCAGTGCCGTATCTTTACAGAGAGACGAGCAGTACTTC CSAVSLQRDEQYF
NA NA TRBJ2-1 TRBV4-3 TGCGCCAGCAGCCAAGGGGAGCGGGCCCCCGGTAATGAGCAGTTCTTC CASSQGERAPGNEQFF
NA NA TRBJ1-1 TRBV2 TGTGCCAGCAGCTCGGGTTCGGGAGAAGCTTTCTTT CASSSGSGEAFF
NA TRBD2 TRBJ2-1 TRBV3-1 TGTGCCAGCAGCCGCTACCCAAGCGGGACCACCTACAATGAGCAGTTCTTC CASSRYPSGTTYNEQFF
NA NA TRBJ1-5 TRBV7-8 TGTGCCAGCAGCTTAGCGGGGGGGGGACACCGAGGGAATCAGCCCCAGCATTTT CASSLAGGGHRGNQPQHF
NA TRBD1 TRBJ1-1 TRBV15 TGTGCCACCAGCCGGGGACAGGGGGCACTGGACACTGAAGCTTTCTTT CATSRGQGALDTEAFF
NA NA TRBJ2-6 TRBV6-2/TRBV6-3 TGTGCCAGCAGTTACGGGGGCTCTGGGGCCAACGTCCTGACTTTC CASSYGGSGANVLTF
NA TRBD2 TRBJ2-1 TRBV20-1 TGCAGTGCTAGGTTAGCGGGAGGGCCGCACAATGAGCAGTTCTTC CSARLAGGPHNEQFF
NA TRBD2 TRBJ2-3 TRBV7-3 TGTGCCAGCAGCTTATACGGGACTAGCGGCACAGATACGCAGTATTTT CASSLYGTSGTDTQYF
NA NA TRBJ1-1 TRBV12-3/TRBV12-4 TGTGCCAGCAGTTTAGTCTGGCCTGACGAAGCTTTCTTT CASSLVWPDEAFF
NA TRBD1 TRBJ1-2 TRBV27 TGTGCCAGCAGTCCAGGGGGAGGGCGTTCGTATGGCTACACCTTC CASSPGGGRSYGYTF
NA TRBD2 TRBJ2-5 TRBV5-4 TGTGCCAGCAGCTTGCCGGGGGGGCTAGAAGAGACCCAGTACTTC CASSLPGGLEETQYF
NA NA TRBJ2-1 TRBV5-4 TGTGCCAGCAGCTTCGAGGGAGGTGCCTACAATGAGCAGTTCTTC CASSFEGGAYNEQFF
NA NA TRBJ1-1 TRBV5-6 TGTGCCAGCAGCTTTTCGGTAAATACTGAAGCTTTCTTT CASSFSVNTEAFF
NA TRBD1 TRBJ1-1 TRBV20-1 TGCAGTGCTGGACAGGGCACTGAAGCTTTCTTT CSAGQGTEAFF
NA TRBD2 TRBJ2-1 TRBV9 TGTGCCAGCAGCTACAATAGCGGGAGCTCCTACAATGAGCAGTTCTTC CASSYNSGSSYNEQFF
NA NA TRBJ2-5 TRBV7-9 TGTGCCAGCAGCACCGCCCCCTCCGCTGGGGAGACCCAGTACTTC CASSTAPSAGETQYF
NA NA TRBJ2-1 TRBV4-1 TGCGCCAGCAGCCACCCGGGGGTGGCTAGCGGGACAGGCAATGAGCAGTTCTTC CASSHPGVASGTGNEQFF
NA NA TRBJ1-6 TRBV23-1 TGCGCCAGCAGTCAATCGAACTTTAATTCACCCCTCCACTTT CASSQSNFNSPLHF
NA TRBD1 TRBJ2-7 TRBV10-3 TGTGCCATCAGCGCCGCCTTGACAGGGGATTGGGAGCAGTACTTC CAISAALTGDWEQYF
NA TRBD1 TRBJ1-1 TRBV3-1 TGTGCCAGCAGCCAAGAGAAGGGGGCTGGCACTGAAGCTTTCTTT CASSQEKGAGTEAFF
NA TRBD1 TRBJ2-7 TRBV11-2 TGTGCCAGCAGCTACGGAAATACAGGGGCCGACGAGCAGTACTTC CASSYGNTGADEQYF
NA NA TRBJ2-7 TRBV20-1 TGCAGTGCTAGAGAGGGGTTCACCTACGAGCAGTACTTC CSAREGFTYEQYF
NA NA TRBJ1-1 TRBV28 TGTGCCAGCAGTCCCCGGACAGATGAAGCTTTCTTT CASSPRTDEAFF
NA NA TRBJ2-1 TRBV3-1 TGTGCCAGCAGCCCGGATGGGAGGGGGGCCACGCATGAGCAGTTCTTC CASSPDGRGATHEQFF
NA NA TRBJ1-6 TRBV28 TGTGCCAGCAGCCTACCAACGAGGATTAGGGATTCACCCCTCCACTTT CASSLPTRIRDSPLHF
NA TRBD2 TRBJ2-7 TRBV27 TGTGCCAGCAGTTACGGGGGGGCCGGTTCCTACGAGCAGTACTTC CASSYGGAGSYEQYF
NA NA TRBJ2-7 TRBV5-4 TGTGCCAGCAGCTTGGATACCGTTTCACGGGCGGAAAAGTACTTC CASSLDTVSRAEKYF
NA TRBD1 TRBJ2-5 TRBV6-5 TGTGCCAGCAGTTACGAGGGGGACAGCCAAGAGACCCAGTACTTC CASSYEGDSQETQYF